The 6 T cell receptor beta chains given below trace back to one sample, sequenced in a study of T cells in Graves' hyperthyroidism and ophthalmopathy. TCR beta CDR3 regions were amplified from RNA. When the TCR CDR3 underwent first-round RT-PCR, the HTBI primer set was used. Each CDR3 protein is one row after TCRdb ran MiXCR on the multiplex PCR reads. Counted here are about 180,000 distinct CDR3 sequences, over 15% occurring once; the ten biggest clones make up 25% to 35%. Sequenced: blood. These receptors were taken from a woman aged 45-60 years with Graves' hyperthyroidism.

This clonotype was found a few times. This chain connects TRBV18 to TRBJ2-5; 10 bases are a match to TRBD2. Looked up from germline, CDR1 is KGHSH and CDR2 is LQKENI. J lost 4 bases, V lost 3 bases, and 5 bases had no gene match. The CDR3 is 15 amino acids. CDR3 in DNA: TGTGCCAGCTCACCCAGCGGGGGGGCCAGAGAGACCCAGTACTTC. It encodes CASSPSGGARETQYF.

Ten or more counts support this clonotype. The chain has TRBV24-1 and TRBJ2-7; D ambiguous. CDR3 length: 11 amino acids. With 4 bases removed from V and 0 bases from J, the gap between germline ends came to 0 bases. Germline V gene lookup returns CDR1 KGHDR and CDR2 SFDVKD. CDR3 sequence reads: CATSDSYEQYF. As DNA, the CDR3 is TGTGCCACCAGTGACTCCTACGAGCAGTACTTC.

This clonotype was counted at least ten times. The chain uses TRBV7-8 and TRBJ2-7; 11 bases are shared with TRBD1. J gave up 4 bases and V 0 bases, and 8 bases lay outside the gene matches. Germline assignment: CDR1 SGHVS and CDR2 FQNEAQ. CDR3 length: 17 amino acids. CDR3 in amino acids: CASSLAAGTGGRYEQYF. DNA for the CDR3: TGTGCCAGCAGCTTAGCGGCCGGGACAGGGGGTCGGTACGAGCAGTACTTC.

The V call is TRBV7-2, the J call TRBJ1-1, with D perhaps TRBD1 (5 bases). CDR1 is SGHTA and CDR2 is FQGNSA in the germline V gene. The length of the CDR3 is 17 residues. V was shortened by 1 base and J by 1 base, with 16 bases between the two germline ends. The CDR3 region has the DNA TGTGCCAGCAGCTTAGGATATAATGGGGGGAGGAACACTGAAGCTTTCTTT. It codes for CASSLGYNGGRNTEAFF.

This clonotype was observed many times. This chain uses TRBV6-1 with TRBJ1-2, with D maybe TRBD1 (6 bases). Germline V gene lookup returns CDR1 MNHNS and CDR2 SASEGT. The CDR3 extends over 13 amino acids. Trimming stripped 7 bases from V and 4 bases from J, with 13 bases between. CDR3 bases: TGTGCCAGCACCGCAGGGGTTTCCTATGGCTACACCTTC. It translates to CASTAGVSYGYTF.

This clonotype has at least ten counts. The rearrangement links TRBV7-8 to TRBJ1-1; D is perhaps TRBD1 (6 bases). Per germline, CDR1 SGHVS and CDR2 FQNEAQ. The V end lost 6 bases, the J end lost 1 base, and 21 bases lay between the germline ends. This CDR3 has 17 amino acids. CDR3 in amino acids: CASRWAGGASGNTEAFF. Written as DNA, the CDR3 is TGTGCCAGCAGGTGGGCCGGGGGGGCATCGGGGAACACTGAAGCTTTCTTT.